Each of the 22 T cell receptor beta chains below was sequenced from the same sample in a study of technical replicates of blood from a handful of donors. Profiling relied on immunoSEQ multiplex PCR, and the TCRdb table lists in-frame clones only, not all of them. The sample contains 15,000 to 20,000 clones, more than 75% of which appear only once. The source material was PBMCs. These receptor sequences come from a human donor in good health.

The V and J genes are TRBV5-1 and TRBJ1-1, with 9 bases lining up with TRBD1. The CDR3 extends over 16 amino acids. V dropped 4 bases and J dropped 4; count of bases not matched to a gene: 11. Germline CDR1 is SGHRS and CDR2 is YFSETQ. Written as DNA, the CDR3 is TGCGCCAGCAGCGACGCGCGACAGGGGGTGACCACTGAAGCTTTCTTT. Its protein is CASSDARQGVTTEAFF. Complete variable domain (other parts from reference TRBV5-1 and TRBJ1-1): KAGVTQTPRYLIKTRGQQVTLSCSPISGHRSVSWYQQTPGQGLQFLFEYFSETQRNKGNFPGRFSGRQFSNSRSEMNVSTLELGDSALYLCASSDARQGVTTEAFFGQGTRLTVV.

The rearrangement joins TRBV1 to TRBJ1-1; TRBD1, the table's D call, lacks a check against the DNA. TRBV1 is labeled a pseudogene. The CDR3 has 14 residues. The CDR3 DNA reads TGCACCAGCAGCCAAGGGCCAGGGGACACTGAAGCTTTCTTT. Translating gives CTSSQGPGDTEAFF.

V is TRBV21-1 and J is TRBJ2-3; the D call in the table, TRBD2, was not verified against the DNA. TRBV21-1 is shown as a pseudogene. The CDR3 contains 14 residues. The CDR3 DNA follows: TGTGCCAGCAGCAAACTCCGCGGCACAGATACGCAGTATTTT. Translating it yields CASSKLRGTDTQYF.

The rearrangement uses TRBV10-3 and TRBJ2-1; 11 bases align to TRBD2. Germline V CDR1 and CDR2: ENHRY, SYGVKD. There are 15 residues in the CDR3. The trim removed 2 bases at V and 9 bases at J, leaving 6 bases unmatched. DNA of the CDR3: TGTGCCATCAGTGAGGTAGCGGGAGGGCCGGTTGAGCAGTTCTTC. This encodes CAISEVAGGPVEQFF.

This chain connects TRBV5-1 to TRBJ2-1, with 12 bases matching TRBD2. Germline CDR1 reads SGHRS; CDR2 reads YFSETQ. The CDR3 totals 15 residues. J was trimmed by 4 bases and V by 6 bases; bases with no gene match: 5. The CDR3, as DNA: TGCGCCAGCAAAACCGGGACTAGCGGGTACAATGAGCAGTTCTTC. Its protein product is CASKTGTSGYNEQFF.

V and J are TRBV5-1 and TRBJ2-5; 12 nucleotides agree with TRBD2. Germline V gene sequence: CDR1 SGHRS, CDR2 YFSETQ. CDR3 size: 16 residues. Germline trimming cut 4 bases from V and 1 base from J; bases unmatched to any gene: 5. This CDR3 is CASSRGLAGSQETQYF. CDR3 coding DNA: TGCGCCAGCAGCCGGGGACTAGCGGGTTCCCAAGAGACCCAGTACTTC. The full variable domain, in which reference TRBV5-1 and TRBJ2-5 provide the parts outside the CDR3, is KAGVTQTPRYLIKTRGQQVTLSCSPISGHRSVSWYQQTPGQGLQFLFEYFSETQRNKGNFPGRFSGRQFSNSRSEMNVSTLELGDSALYLCASSRGLAGSQETQYFGPGTRLLVL.

The CDR3 bases are TGTGCCAGCAGTGCTCGACAGGGGGCCGCCTACGAGCAGTACTTC. It codes for CASSARQGAAYEQYF. This chain connects TRBV6-1 to TRBJ2-7; 10 nucleotides align to TRBD1. CDR1 is MNHNS and CDR2 is SASEGT in the germline V gene. With V trimmed by 4 bases and J by 2 bases, 5 bases remained unmatched. This CDR3 contains 15 residues.

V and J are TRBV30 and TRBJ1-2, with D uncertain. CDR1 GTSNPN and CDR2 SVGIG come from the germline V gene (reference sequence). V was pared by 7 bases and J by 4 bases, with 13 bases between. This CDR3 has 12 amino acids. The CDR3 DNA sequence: TGTGCCTTTCCCCACCGGGGCTATGGCTACACCTTC. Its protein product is CAFPHRGYGYTF. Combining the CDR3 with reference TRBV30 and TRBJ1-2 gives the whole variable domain SQTIHQWPATLVQPVGSPLSLECTVEGTSNPNLYWYRQAAGRGLQLLFYSVGIGQISSEVPQNLSASRPQDRQFILSSKKLLLSDSGFYLCAFPHRGYGYTFGSGTRLTVV.

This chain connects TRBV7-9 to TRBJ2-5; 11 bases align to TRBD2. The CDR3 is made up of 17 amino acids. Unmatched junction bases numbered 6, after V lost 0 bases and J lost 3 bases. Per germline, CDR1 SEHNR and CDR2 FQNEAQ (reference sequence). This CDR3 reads CASSLALAGGSEETQYF. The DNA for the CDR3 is TGTGCCAGCAGCTTAGCGCTAGCGGGAGGATCGGAAGAGACCCAGTACTTC.

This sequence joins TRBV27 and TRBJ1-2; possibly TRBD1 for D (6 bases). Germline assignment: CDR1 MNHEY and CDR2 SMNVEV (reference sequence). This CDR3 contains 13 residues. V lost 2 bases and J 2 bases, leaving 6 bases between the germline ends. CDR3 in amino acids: CASSLTGNYGYTF. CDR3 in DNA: TGTGCCAGCAGTTTAACAGGGAACTATGGCTACACCTTC.

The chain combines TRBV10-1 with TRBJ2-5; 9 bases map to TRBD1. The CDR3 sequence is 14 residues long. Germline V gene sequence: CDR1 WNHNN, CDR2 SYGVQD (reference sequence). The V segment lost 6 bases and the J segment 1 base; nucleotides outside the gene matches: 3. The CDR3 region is CASSGQGRQETQYF. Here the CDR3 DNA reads TGCGCCAGCAGCGGACAGGGGCGCCAAGAGACCCAGTACTTC.

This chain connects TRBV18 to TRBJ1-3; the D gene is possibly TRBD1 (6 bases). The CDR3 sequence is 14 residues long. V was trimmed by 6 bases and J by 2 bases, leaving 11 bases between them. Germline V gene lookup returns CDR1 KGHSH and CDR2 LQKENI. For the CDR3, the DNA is TGTGCCAGCTCGGACAGCTGGGCTGGAAACACCATATATTTT. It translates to CASSDSWAGNTIYF.

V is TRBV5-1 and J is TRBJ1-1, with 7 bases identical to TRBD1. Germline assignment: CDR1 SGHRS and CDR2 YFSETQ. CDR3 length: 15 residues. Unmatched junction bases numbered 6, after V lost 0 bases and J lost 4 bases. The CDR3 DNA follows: TGCGCCAGCAGCTTGGCACCAGGGGGACTCACTGAAGCTTTCTTT. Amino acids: CASSLAPGGLTEAFF.

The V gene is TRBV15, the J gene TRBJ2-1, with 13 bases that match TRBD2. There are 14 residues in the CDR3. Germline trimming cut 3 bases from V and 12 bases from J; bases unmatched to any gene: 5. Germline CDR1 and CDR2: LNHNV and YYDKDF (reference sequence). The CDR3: CATSRGGLAGWQFF. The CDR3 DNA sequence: TGTGCCACCAGCAGGGGGGGACTAGCGGGATGGCAGTTCTTC.

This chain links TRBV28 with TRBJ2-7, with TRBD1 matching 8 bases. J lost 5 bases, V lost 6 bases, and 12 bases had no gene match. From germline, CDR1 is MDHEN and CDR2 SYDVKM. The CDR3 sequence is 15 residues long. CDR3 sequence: CASSLLRQGPNEQYF. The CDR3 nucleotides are TGTGCCAGCAGCCTCCTCCGACAGGGGCCGAACGAGCAGTACTTC. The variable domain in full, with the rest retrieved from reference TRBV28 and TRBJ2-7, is DVKVTQSSRYLVKRTGEKVFLECVQDMDHENMFWYRQDPGLGLRLIYFSYDVKMKEKGDIPEGYSVSREKKERFSLILESASTNQTSMYLCASSLLRQGPNEQYFGPGTRLTVT.

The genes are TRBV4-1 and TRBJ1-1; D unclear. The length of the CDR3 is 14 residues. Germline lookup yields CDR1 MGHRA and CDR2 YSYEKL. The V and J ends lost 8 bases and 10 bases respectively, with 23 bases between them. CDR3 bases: TGCGCCAGCGCCCAACCAGAGGAGAGGCCTGGAGCTTTCTTT. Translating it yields CASAQPEERPGAFF.

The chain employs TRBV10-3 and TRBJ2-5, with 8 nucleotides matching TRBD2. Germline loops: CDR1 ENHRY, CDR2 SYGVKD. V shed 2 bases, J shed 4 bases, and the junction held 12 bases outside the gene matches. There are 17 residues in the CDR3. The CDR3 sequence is CAISERGGLVVSETQYF. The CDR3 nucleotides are TGTGCCATCAGTGAGAGGGGGGGACTAGTTGTGTCAGAGACCCAGTACTTC.

CDR3 nucleotides: TGCGCCAGCAGCCAAGGACTGTACAATGAGCAGTTCTTC. Its translation: CASSQGLYNEQFF. The chain employs TRBV4-1 and TRBJ2-1, with D unresolved. This CDR3 is built from 13 residues. CDR1 is MGHRA and CDR2 is YSYEKL in the germline V gene. With 1 base removed from V and 4 bases from J, the gap between germline ends came to 5 bases.

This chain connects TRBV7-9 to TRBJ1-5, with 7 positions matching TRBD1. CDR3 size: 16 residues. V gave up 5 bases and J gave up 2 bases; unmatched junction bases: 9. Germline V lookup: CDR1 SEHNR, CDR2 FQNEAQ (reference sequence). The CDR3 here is CASSRQGGAGNQPQHF. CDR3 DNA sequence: TGTGCCAGCAGCCGGCAGGGGGGCGCGGGCAATCAGCCCCAGCATTTT.

This CDR3 is CASSYSPGQLNEQYF. The CDR3 region has the DNA TGTGCCAGCAGTTACTCCCCTGGACAGCTTAACGAGCAGTACTTC. The chain uses TRBV6-5 and TRBJ2-7; D is perhaps TRBD1 (6 bases). Germline lookup yields CDR1 MNHEY and CDR2 SVGAGI. The CDR3 is 15 amino acids. Trimming left V 0 bases short and J 5 bases short, with 14 bases between.

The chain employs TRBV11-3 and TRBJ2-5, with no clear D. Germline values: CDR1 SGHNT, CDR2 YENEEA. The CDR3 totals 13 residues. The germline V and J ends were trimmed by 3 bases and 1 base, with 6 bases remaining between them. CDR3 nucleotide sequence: TGTGCCAGCAGCTTTTCGCGCCAAGAGACCCAGTACTTC. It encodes CASSFSRQETQYF.

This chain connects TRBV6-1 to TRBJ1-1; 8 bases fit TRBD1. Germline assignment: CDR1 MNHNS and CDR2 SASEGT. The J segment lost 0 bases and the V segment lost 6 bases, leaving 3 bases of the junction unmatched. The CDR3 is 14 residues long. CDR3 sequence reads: CASRSTGVNTEAFF. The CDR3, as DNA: TGTGCCAGCAGGTCGACAGGGGTGAACACTGAAGCTTTCTTT.